This TCR beta chain was sequenced during a study of OX40 agonist ivuxolimab in advanced cancers. The repertoire was sequenced with immunoSEQ multiplex PCR; TCRdb's copy has only in-frame clones and lacks some. Of tens of thousands of clones in the sample, about 88% are singletons; the top ten hold about 0.25%. In regard to this clone: Antigen: not known.

Study outcomes and limitations: Dose levels from 0.1 to 3.0 mg/kg saw CD4+ and CD8+ blood T cells expand clonally by week 6.

CDR3 length equals 13 residues. Deletions cut 5 bases from V and 1 base from J, with 8 bases between. Germline V gene lookup returns CDR1 KGHSH and CDR2 LQKENI. V usage is TRBV18 and J usage is TRBJ1-1; tentative D call: TRBD1 (5 bases). This specimen was CD4+ or CD8+ T cells sorted from blood, taken in a trial of the OX40 agonist ivuxolimab. The TCR was taken from an adult with an advanced solid tumor such as melanoma, head and neck, liver or kidney cancer. The CDR3 loop reads CASSITGNTEAFF. The CDR3 coding sequence is TGTGCCAGCTCAATTACAGGGAACACTGAAGCTTTCTTT.